This T cell receptor (beta chain) was identified during a study of blood T cell repertoires in COVID-19. About the study: Samples came from the United States, Italy and Spain, spanning acute and convalescent COVID-19. In each case, the material was cDNA or gDNA derived from T cells, B-cell-depleted T cells, or PBMCs.

Using immunoSEQ multiplex PCR, the repertoire was profiled, and TCRdb retains in-frame clones only, with some absent. Of 110,000 or so clones in the sample, 85% were seen once. This clone was seen only once. There are 14 residues in the CDR3. V was shortened by 0 bases and J by 0 bases, with 6 bases between the two germline ends. The germline gives CDR1 SGHTA, CDR2 FQGNSA. The receptor was isolated from a human donor in a cohort sampled during active COVID-19. The J gene is TRBJ2-7, the V gene TRBV7-2; no clear D. The sequencing input was peripheral blood. The CDR3 spells CASSLAAVSYEQYF. In DNA, the CDR3 is TGTGCCAGCAGCTTAGCGGCGGTCTCCTACGAGCAGTACTTC.